This T cell receptor (beta chain) was sequenced for a study of blood T cell repertoires in COVID-19. Looking at the study overall: Acute and convalescent COVID-19 samples came from the United States, Italy and Spain.

Germline lookup yields CDR1 SGHTA and CDR2 FQGNSA. V was shortened by 2 bases and J by 3 bases, with 12 bases between the two germline ends. The CDR3 is made up of 15 amino acids. Authors' analysis steps: Estimates of nucleated cell counts were drawn from the amplification of reference gene primers. The data were produced by immunoSEQ multiplex PCR, yet TCRdb's version contains in-frame clones alone and is incomplete. V and J calls and clone size follow that table, whereas D and trimming were derived from the DNA. The table has about 250,000 clones, roughly 82% seen once. The TCR originated in a woman aged 70-85 years with acute or convalescent COVID-19. The chain employs TRBV7-2 and TRBJ2-3, with D perhaps TRBD1 (6 bases). The sample consisted of peripheral blood. DNA for the CDR3: TGTGCCAGCAGCTTATTCGTCAGGGGAACAGATACGCAGTATTTT. It is translated as CASSLFVRGTDTQYF.